The rows below give T cell receptor beta chains drawn from one sample of a study of T cell changes during pregnancy in multiple sclerosis. Clones were sequenced by immunoSEQ multiplex PCR, and TCRdb holds only the in-frame ones, with some missing. The repertoire holds about 42,000 clones, around 93% seen once, with roughly 0.69% in the top ten. Specimen: CD4+ T cells from peripheral blood mononuclear cells, collected before pregnancy. The origin of the receptors is a female donor with multiple sclerosis, enrolled in a pregnancy study. The CDR3 runs from the conserved cysteine through the conserved F or W. D genes are given only for firm matches. Some rows mark clone size as missing; the rest say once, few, many or name a class of expanded clone.

d_call: TRBD2; clone_size: -; v_call: TRBV19; j_call: TRBJ2-1; cdr3_nt: TGTGCCACCCGGACTAGCGGAGGCTCCTACAATGAGCAGTTCTTC; cdr3_aa: CATRTSGGSYNEQFF
d_call: TRBD1; clone_size: -; v_call: TRBV19; j_call: TRBJ1-6; cdr3_nt: TGTGCCAGTAGTATAGTAGGACAGGGGGCTTCACCCCTCCACTTT; cdr3_aa: CASSIVGQGASPLHF
d_call: -; clone_size: medium-sized; v_call: TRBV18; j_call: TRBJ1-1; cdr3_nt: TGTGCCAGCTCACCATTGCCCGGGGGCACTGAAGCTTTCTTT; cdr3_aa: CASSPLPGGTEAFF
d_call: TRBD1; clone_size: -; v_call: TRBV18; j_call: TRBJ1-4; cdr3_nt: TGTGCCAGCTCGGAGCAGACAGGGTTGATAGAAAAACTGTTTTTT; cdr3_aa: CASSEQTGLIEKLFF
d_call: TRBD2; clone_size: few; v_call: TRBV7-9; j_call: TRBJ2-5; cdr3_nt: TGTGCCAGCAGCACTAGCGGGGGTGGGGAGACCCAGTACTTC; cdr3_aa: CASSTSGGGETQYF
d_call: -; clone_size: -; v_call: TRBV10-1; j_call: TRBJ2-7; cdr3_nt: TGCGCCAGCAGTGACCCTAAGGTTCGGGGACATGAGGCCTACGAGCAGTACTTC; cdr3_aa: CASSDPKVRGHEAYEQYF
d_call: -; clone_size: -; v_call: TRBV20-1; j_call: TRBJ2-3; cdr3_nt: TGCAGTGTTGAAACAGATACACAGTATTTT; cdr3_aa: CSVETDTQYF
d_call: -; clone_size: -; v_call: TRBV5-8; j_call: TRBJ1-6; cdr3_nt: TGTGCCAGCAGCCTCGACAGGAGCAATTCACCCCTCCACTTT; cdr3_aa: CASSLDRSNSPLHF
d_call: TRBD1; clone_size: -; v_call: TRBV6-6; j_call: TRBJ2-5; cdr3_nt: TGTGCCAGCAGAACAGGGGTTCGGGAGACCCAGTACTTC; cdr3_aa: CASRTGVRETQYF
d_call: TRBD1; clone_size: -; v_call: TRBV9; j_call: TRBJ1-2; cdr3_nt: TGTGCCAGCAGCCCCCGACCGACAGGGGGTACCTCTAACTATGGCTACACCTTC; cdr3_aa: CASSPRPTGGTSNYGYTF
d_call: TRBD1; clone_size: -; v_call: TRBV7-2; j_call: TRBJ2-7; cdr3_nt: TGTGCCAGCAGCTTGACACAGGGGGGAGGTTACGAGCAGTACTTC; cdr3_aa: CASSLTQGGGYEQYF
d_call: TRBD2; clone_size: -; v_call: TRBV6-4; j_call: TRBJ2-3; cdr3_nt: TGTGCCAGCAGTGACTCTAGCGGGGGGCCAGATACGCAGTATTTT; cdr3_aa: CASSDSSGGPDTQYF
d_call: TRBD1; clone_size: few; v_call: TRBV7-2; j_call: TRBJ1-6; cdr3_nt: TGTGCCAGCAGCACAGGACCGACAGGGGGTGGGAATTCACCCCTCCACTTT; cdr3_aa: CASSTGPTGGGNSPLHF
d_call: -; clone_size: -; v_call: TRBV13; j_call: TRBJ2-7; cdr3_nt: TGTGCCAGCACCTTGGCGGGTGACTACTACGAGCAGTACTTC; cdr3_aa: CASTLAGDYYEQYF
d_call: -; clone_size: once; v_call: TRBV7-2; j_call: TRBJ1-1; cdr3_nt: TGTGCCAGCAGCCCTGATAGGAGGGGAACTGAAGCTTTCTTT; cdr3_aa: CASSPDRRGTEAFF
d_call: TRBD1; clone_size: -; v_call: TRBV7-2; j_call: TRBJ1-1; cdr3_nt: TGTGCCAGCAGCTTAGCCAGGGGGATGAACACTGAAGCTTTCTTT; cdr3_aa: CASSLARGMNTEAFF
d_call: TRBD1; clone_size: -; v_call: TRBV27; j_call: TRBJ1-5; cdr3_nt: TGTGCCAGCAGTTCTCAGGGGGCGAATCAGCCCCAGCATTTT; cdr3_aa: CASSSQGANQPQHF
d_call: TRBD1; clone_size: once; v_call: TRBV6-6; j_call: TRBJ2-5; cdr3_nt: TGTGCCAGCAGACCGGGACCCCAAGGGGGCAGGGAGACCCAGTACTTC; cdr3_aa: CASRPGPQGGRETQYF
d_call: -; clone_size: -; v_call: TRBV11-2; j_call: TRBJ1-5; cdr3_nt: TGTGCCAGCAGCCCCACAAACGGGGTCAGACAGCCCCAGCATTTT; cdr3_aa: CASSPTNGVRQPQHF
d_call: -; clone_size: -; v_call: TRBV18; j_call: TRBJ2-1; cdr3_nt: TGTGCCGGCTCACCGGCCGGGGGGCCTCCCTACAATGAGCAGTTCTTC; cdr3_aa: CAGSPAGGPPYNEQFF
d_call: -; clone_size: -; v_call: TRBV9; j_call: TRBJ1-2; cdr3_nt: TGTGCCAGCAGCGAGGACAGTCTTGGCTACACCTTC; cdr3_aa: CASSEDSLGYTF
d_call: TRBD1; clone_size: -; v_call: TRBV10-1; j_call: TRBJ1-1; cdr3_nt: TGCGCCAGCAGTGGGACAGGGCCGGGAGCTTTCTTT; cdr3_aa: CASSGTGPGAFF
d_call: -; clone_size: -; v_call: TRBV10-3; j_call: TRBJ2-1; cdr3_nt: TGTGCCATCACCCCAAGGGGCGGGGATGAGCAGTTCTTC; cdr3_aa: CAITPRGGDEQFF
d_call: -; clone_size: -; v_call: TRBV9; j_call: TRBJ2-2; cdr3_nt: TGTGCCAGCAGCCGGGACTTTTCGGGGGAGCTGTTTTTT; cdr3_aa: CASSRDFSGELFF
d_call: TRBD2; clone_size: -; v_call: TRBV7-9; j_call: TRBJ2-5; cdr3_nt: TGTGCCAGCAGCTTAGTGGTGGGGACTAGCGGGGACCCTAGGACCCAGTACTTC; cdr3_aa: CASSLVVGTSGDPRTQYF
d_call: -; clone_size: -; v_call: TRBV11-1; j_call: TRBJ2-5; cdr3_nt: TGTGCCAGCAGCCCAAACAGTAAAGAGACCCAGTACTTC; cdr3_aa: CASSPNSKETQYF
d_call: TRBD2; clone_size: once; v_call: TRBV29-1; j_call: TRBJ2-1; cdr3_nt: TGCAGCGGGCGAACTAGCGGGGTCTACAATGAGCAGTTCTTC; cdr3_aa: CSGRTSGVYNEQFF
d_call: -; clone_size: -; v_call: TRBV6-5; j_call: TRBJ2-3; cdr3_nt: TGTGCCAGCAGCACACTAGGAGATACGCAGTATTTT; cdr3_aa: CASSTLGDTQYF
d_call: TRBD1; clone_size: -; v_call: TRBV7-2; j_call: TRBJ1-2; cdr3_nt: TGTGCCAGCAGCCTGAGACAGGGGCGAGGAGGCTACACCTTC; cdr3_aa: CASSLRQGRGGYTF
d_call: -; clone_size: -; v_call: TRBV18; j_call: TRBJ2-7; cdr3_nt: TGTGCCAGCTCACCAGTGCGGGGCGCCACCTACGAGCAGTACTTC; cdr3_aa: CASSPVRGATYEQYF
d_call: -; clone_size: -; v_call: TRBV11-2; j_call: TRBJ1-2; cdr3_nt: TGTGCCAGCAGCTTAGAACTGATAAATGGCTACACCTTC; cdr3_aa: CASSLELINGYTF
d_call: TRBD2; clone_size: -; v_call: TRBV9; j_call: TRBJ2-2; cdr3_nt: TGTGCCAGCAGCCGTAGCGGGGGGGCGGTCGGGGAGCTGTTTTTT; cdr3_aa: CASSRSGGAVGELFF
d_call: -; clone_size: -; v_call: TRBV9; j_call: TRBJ2-1; cdr3_nt: TGTGCCAGCAGCCCTACAGGGAGATCCTACAATGAGCAGTTCTTC; cdr3_aa: CASSPTGRSYNEQFF
d_call: -; clone_size: once; v_call: TRBV10-3; j_call: TRBJ1-1; cdr3_nt: TGTGCCATCAGGCACAGGGAGAACACTGAAGCTTTCTTT; cdr3_aa: CAIRHRENTEAFF
d_call: TRBD1; clone_size: -; v_call: TRBV6-5; j_call: TRBJ1-2; cdr3_nt: TGTGCCAGCAGTTACTCAGGGGACAGGACATATGGCTACACCTTC; cdr3_aa: CASSYSGDRTYGYTF
d_call: -; clone_size: -; v_call: TRBV4-3; j_call: TRBJ2-7; cdr3_nt: TGCGCCAGCAGCCAAGACCTCGGGGGATCCTACGAGCAGTACTTC; cdr3_aa: CASSQDLGGSYEQYF
d_call: TRBD1; clone_size: -; v_call: TRBV7-3; j_call: TRBJ2-1; cdr3_nt: TGTGCCAGCAGCTTAAGGGGACAGGGGTCCGATGAGCAGTTCTTC; cdr3_aa: CASSLRGQGSDEQFF
d_call: -; clone_size: few; v_call: TRBV7-3; j_call: TRBJ1-1; cdr3_nt: TGTGCCAGCAGCTTAAGAGAGAACACTGAAGCTTTCTTT; cdr3_aa: CASSLRENTEAFF
d_call: TRBD1; clone_size: -; v_call: TRBV6-5; j_call: TRBJ1-2; cdr3_nt: TGTGCCAGCGCTCCAGGACAGGGGAGGCGAGGCTACACCTTC; cdr3_aa: CASAPGQGRRGYTF
d_call: TRBD1; clone_size: -; v_call: TRBV30; j_call: TRBJ1-3; cdr3_nt: TGTGCCTGGAGCGCGGACAGGGGAGACACCATATATTTT; cdr3_aa: CAWSADRGDTIYF
d_call: -; clone_size: -; v_call: TRBV6-5; j_call: TRBJ2-5; cdr3_nt: TGTGCCAGCAGCTATTTGGAGACCCAGTACTTC; cdr3_aa: CASSYLETQYF
d_call: TRBD1; clone_size: -; v_call: TRBV12-5; j_call: TRBJ1-2; cdr3_nt: TGTGCTAGTGGTTTCCAGGGGGCTAACTATGGCTACACCTTC; cdr3_aa: CASGFQGANYGYTF
d_call: TRBD2; clone_size: -; v_call: TRBV19; j_call: TRBJ2-2; cdr3_nt: TGTGCCAGTAGTACGCTAGCGGGGGGGCGCGGGGAGCTGTTTTTT; cdr3_aa: CASSTLAGGRGELFF
d_call: -; clone_size: -; v_call: TRBV7-2; j_call: TRBJ2-7; cdr3_nt: TGTGCCAGCAGCTTAGCGTACTTCTACGAGCAGTACTTC; cdr3_aa: CASSLAYFYEQYF
d_call: -; clone_size: once; v_call: TRBV7-3; j_call: TRBJ2-2; cdr3_nt: TGTGCCAGCAGCCCCCTAGTCGCGAACACCGGGGAGCTGTTTTTT; cdr3_aa: CASSPLVANTGELFF